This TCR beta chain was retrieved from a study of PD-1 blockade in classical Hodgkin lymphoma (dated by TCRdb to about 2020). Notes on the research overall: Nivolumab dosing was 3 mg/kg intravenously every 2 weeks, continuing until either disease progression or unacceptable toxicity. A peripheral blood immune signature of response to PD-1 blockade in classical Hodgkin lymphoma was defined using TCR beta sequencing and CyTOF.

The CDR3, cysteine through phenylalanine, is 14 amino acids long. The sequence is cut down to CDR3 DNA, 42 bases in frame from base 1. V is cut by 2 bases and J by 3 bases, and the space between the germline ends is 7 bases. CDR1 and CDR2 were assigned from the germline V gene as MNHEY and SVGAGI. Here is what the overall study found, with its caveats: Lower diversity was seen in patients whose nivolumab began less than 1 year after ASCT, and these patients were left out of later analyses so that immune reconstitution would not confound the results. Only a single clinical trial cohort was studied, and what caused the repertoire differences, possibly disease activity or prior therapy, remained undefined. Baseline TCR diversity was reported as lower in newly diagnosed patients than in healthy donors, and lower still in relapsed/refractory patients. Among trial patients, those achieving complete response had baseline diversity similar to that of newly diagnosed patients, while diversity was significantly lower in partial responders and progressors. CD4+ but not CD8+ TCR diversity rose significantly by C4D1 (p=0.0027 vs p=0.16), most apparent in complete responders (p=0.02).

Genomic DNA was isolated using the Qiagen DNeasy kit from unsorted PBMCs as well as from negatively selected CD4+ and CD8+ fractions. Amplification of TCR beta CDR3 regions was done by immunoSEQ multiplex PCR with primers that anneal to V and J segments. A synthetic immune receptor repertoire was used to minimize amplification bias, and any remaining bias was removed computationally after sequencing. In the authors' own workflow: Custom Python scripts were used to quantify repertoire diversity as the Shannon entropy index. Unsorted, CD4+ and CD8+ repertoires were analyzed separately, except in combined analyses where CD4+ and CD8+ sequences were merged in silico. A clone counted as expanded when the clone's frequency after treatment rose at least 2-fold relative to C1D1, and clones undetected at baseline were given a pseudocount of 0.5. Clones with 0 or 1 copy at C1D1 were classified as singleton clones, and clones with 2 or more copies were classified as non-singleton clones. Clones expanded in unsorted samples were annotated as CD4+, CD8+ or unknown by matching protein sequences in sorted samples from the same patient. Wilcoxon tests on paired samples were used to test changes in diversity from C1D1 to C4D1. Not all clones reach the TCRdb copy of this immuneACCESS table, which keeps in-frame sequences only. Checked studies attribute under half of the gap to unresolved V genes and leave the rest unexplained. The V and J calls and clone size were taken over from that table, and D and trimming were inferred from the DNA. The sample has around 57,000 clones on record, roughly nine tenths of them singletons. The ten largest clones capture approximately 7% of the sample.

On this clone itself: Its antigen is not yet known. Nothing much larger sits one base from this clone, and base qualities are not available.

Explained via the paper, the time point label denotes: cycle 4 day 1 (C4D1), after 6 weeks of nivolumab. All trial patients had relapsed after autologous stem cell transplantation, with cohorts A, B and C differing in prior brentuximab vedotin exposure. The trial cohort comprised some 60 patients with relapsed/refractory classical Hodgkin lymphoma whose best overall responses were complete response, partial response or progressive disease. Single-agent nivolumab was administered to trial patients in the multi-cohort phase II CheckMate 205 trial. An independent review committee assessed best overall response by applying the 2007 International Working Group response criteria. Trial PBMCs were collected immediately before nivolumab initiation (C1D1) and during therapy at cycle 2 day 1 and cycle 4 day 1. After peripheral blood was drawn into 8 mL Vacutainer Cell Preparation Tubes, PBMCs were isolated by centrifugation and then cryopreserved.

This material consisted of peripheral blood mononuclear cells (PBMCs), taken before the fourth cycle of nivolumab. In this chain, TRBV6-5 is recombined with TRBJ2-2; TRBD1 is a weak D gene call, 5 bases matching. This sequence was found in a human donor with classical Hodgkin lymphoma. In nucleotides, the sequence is TGTGCCAGCAGTTACGAGACAGACACCGGGGAGCTGTTTTTT. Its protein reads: CASSYETDTGELFF.